The subject of this entry is one TCR beta chain. This clone was seen only a few times. Its antigen is still unknown. No per-base quality is available; no much larger clone lies one base away. Tumor libraries used mostly about 4.8 ug of input genomic DNA for survey sequencing, with two replicates per sample. TCRbeta libraries were prepared with the immunoSEQ hsTCRbeta kit according to the manufacturer's instructions. Sequencing of the completed libraries took place using an Illumina NovaSeq 6000 S4 flow cell after they had been pooled to approximately 3 nM. On the authors' methods: The immunoSEQ Analyzer was used for raw data preprocessing and quality control. The analysis was restricted to productive rearrangements, with each unique CDR3 amino acid sequence defining a clonotype. Repertoire clonality was estimated as the Gini-Simpson index, which was computed with the R package tcR. Student's t test was used to compare Gini indices, and Pearson correlation was used to assess associations with tumor size change. As stored in TCRdb, this immuneACCESS dataset retains in-frame rearrangements with V and J assigned. A fraction of the clones does not appear; measured against another copy, unresolved V genes explain less than half of the discrepancy, and the remainder lacks a known reason. The DNA was the basis for D and trimming; V, J and clone size are from that table. Counted in this sample were approximately 5,400 clones; over 50% of them appeared once. The ten biggest clones cover 6.5% to 7.5% of the sample.

The data stem from a study of neoadjuvant anti-PD-1 for oral cavity cancer (dated by TCRdb to 2020 to 2023). About the full investigation: Before curative-intent surgical resection, most patients were given three to four biweekly doses of nivolumab at 3 mg/kg. Patients without progression received a fourth nivolumab dose around day 43 and underwent definitive surgical resection on days 50-56. Under RECIST 1.1, a patient counted as a responder if showing complete response, partial response or stable disease, and as a non-responder if showing progression. The parent correlative cohort had about a dozen patients and a response rate of 33%. On the study overall, not on this receptor specifically: Larger post-treatment sizes of preexisting intratumoral clones correlated with greater tumor shrinkage, suggesting expansion of preexisting clones contributed to response. Higher pretreatment blood Treg/Th17 ratios correlated with higher pretreatment blood TCRbeta clonality and lower post-treatment tumor TCRbeta clonality. Only a few patients per response group were included in the TCR analyses, and larger cohorts for validation were called for by the authors.

The time point label, as the study defines it: after neoadjuvant nivolumab, at surgical resection. Patients had been newly diagnosed with stage II-IVA oral cavity squamous cell carcinoma, and no prior systemic or radiation treatment had been given to the patients. The cohort consisted of patients with HPV-negative, locally advanced oral cavity squamous cell carcinoma. Samples were obtained from a longitudinal correlative study of a single-arm phase II trial of neoadjuvant nivolumab in oral cavity squamous cell carcinoma. Subject-matched pre- and post-treatment PBMCs and tumors from three responders and three non-responders underwent genomic DNA-based TCRbeta sequencing. For tumor tissue, genomic DNA extraction relied on the Maxwell RSC DNA from Tissue kit. The germline V gene supplies CDR1 MGHDK and CDR2 SYGVNS. From the cysteine up to the phenylalanine, the CDR3 has a length of 16 residues. Just CDR3 DNA is preserved here, 48 bases in frame from base 1. V is cut back by 5 bases and J by 5 bases, with 14 bases in the junction unmatched.

The source was tumor tissue, collected after nivolumab (anti-PD-1) treatment. The chain couples TRBV25-1 to TRBJ2-5, and 7 bases in between align with TRBD2. The source of this sequence is a person aged 40 to 85 with oral cavity squamous cell carcinoma. The nucleotide sequence is given as TGTGCCAGCAGTCCCCCTGTTCAGCGGGGAATCGAGACCCAGTACTTC. Translated, this is CASSPPVQRGIETQYF.